Following are 26 T cell receptor beta chains from one sample sequenced in a study of T-cell reconstitution after alpha-beta-depleted transplantation in children. Library preparation (for TCRbeta) was performed with unique molecular identifiers. Each CDR3 protein gets one entry after TCRdb re-called the PCR reads with MiXCR. The sample has 17,000 or so distinct CDR3 sequences, roughly 12% seen once. Specimen: PBMCs, mostly from graft donor cells, collected 180 days after TCRalphabeta/CD19-depleted stem cell transplant. All receptors come from a boy younger than two who had a stem cell transplant for Wiskott-Aldrich syndrome, so the T cells may come from the graft donor.

This clonotype has a handful of counts. This rearrangement joins TRBV28 to TRBJ1-1; D unclear. Between the trimmed V and J ends, which lost 1 base and 0 bases, there was a span of 9 bases. The CDR3 has 15 residues. Germline V gene lookup returns CDR1 MDHEN and CDR2 SYDVKM. DNA for the CDR3: TGTGCCAGCAGTTTATTCGGAGAGTTGAACACTGAAGCTTTCTTT. Amino acids: CASSLFGELNTEAFF.

This clonotype was counted a few times. This chain joins TRBV3-1 and TRBJ2-7; weak D call: TRBD2 (6 bases). The ends were cut back, 4 bases at V and 6 bases at J, with 10 bases in the middle. Germline CDR1 is LGHDT and CDR2 is YNNKEL (reference sequence). The CDR3 runs to 12 residues. The CDR3 DNA reads as TGTGCCAGCAGCCTCTCCGGGGGCGAGCAGTACTTC. Translation: CASSLSGGEQYF.

This clonotype was counted at least ten times. CDR3 in amino acids: CASRNPGQGRRDGYTF. CDR3 sequence (DNA): TGTGCCAGTAGAAACCCGGGACAGGGGAGAAGAGATGGCTACACCTTC. The rearrangement links TRBV19 to TRBJ1-2, with TRBD1 identical over 10 bases. This CDR3 spans 16 amino acids. V shed 6 bases, J shed 6 bases, and the junction held 13 bases outside the gene matches. Germline assignment: CDR1 LNHDA and CDR2 SQIVND (reference sequence). The complete variable domain, with remaining parts taken from reference TRBV19 and TRBJ1-2, reads DGGITQSPKYLFRKEGQNVTLSCEQNLNHDAMYWYRQDPGQGLRLIYYSQIVNDFQKGDIAEGYSVSREKKESFPLTVTSAQKNPTAFYLCASRNPGQGRRDGYTFGSGTRLTVV.

There are a few counts of this clonotype. The genes are TRBV7-9 and TRBJ2-3; 9 bases agree with TRBD2. CDR1 SEHNR and CDR2 FQNEAQ come from the germline V gene (reference sequence). The CDR3 length is 14 residues. V was pared by 5 bases and J by 4 bases, with 4 bases of the junction left unmatched. CDR3 DNA: TGTGCCAGCAGCCTGGGACTAGCCGCAGATACGCAGTATTTT. It yields the protein CASSLGLAADTQYF. Variable domain in full (rest from reference TRBV7-9 and TRBJ2-3): DTGVSQNPRHKITKRGQNVTFRCDPISEHNRLYWYRQTLGQGPEFLTYFQNEAQLEKSRLLSDRFSAERPKGSFSTLEIQRTEQGDSAMYLCASSLGLAADTQYFGPGTRLTVL.

The chain has TRBV20-1 and TRBJ2-3, with 7 bases identical to TRBD1. The germline V gene has CDR1 DFQATT and CDR2 SNEGSKA (reference sequence). The CDR3 has 11 amino acids. J gave up 6 bases and V 5 bases, and 2 bases lay outside the gene matches. The CDR3 DNA is TGCAGTGCTCAGACAGGGGATACGCAGTATTTT. This translates into CSAQTGDTQYF.

CDR3: CASSLLKGTEAFF. The CDR3 region has the DNA TGTGCCAGCAGCTTACTTAAGGGCACTGAAGCTTTCTTT. The chain combines TRBV7-2 with TRBJ1-1; no clear D gene. V was pared by 2 bases and J by 4 bases, with 8 bases between. CDR1 SGHTA and CDR2 FQGNSA come from the germline V gene. The CDR3 loop spans 13 amino acids.

By share, this clonotype ranks as medium-sized. The chain employs TRBV21-1 and TRBJ2-5. TRBV21-1 is classified as a pseudogene. The CDR3 totals 12 residues. CDR3 sequence reads: CASSKEGETQYF. The CDR3 DNA reads as TGTGCCAGCAGCAAAGAAGGAGAGACCCAGTACTTC.

There are a few counts of this clonotype. The chain carries TRBV10-3 and TRBJ1-2; 9 nucleotides agree with TRBD1. Trimming cost V 5 bases and J 7 bases; bases outside gene matches: 5. Germline-derived CDR1 and CDR2 are ENHRY and SYGVKD. The CDR3 sequence is 13 residues long. CDR3 in DNA: TGTGCCATCAGTCGGGACAGGGTACGTGGCTACACCTTC. Its protein product is CAISRDRVRGYTF.

In this sample, this clonotype turned up many times. V gene TRBV9 combines with J gene TRBJ1-1; tentative D call: TRBD1 (6 bases). The germline V and J ends were trimmed by 3 bases and 1 base, with 22 bases remaining between them. Germline CDR1 is SGDLS and CDR2 is YYNGEE. CDR3 size: 18 residues. The CDR3 sequence: CASSGPVIPGTKNTEAFF. The CDR3 bases are TGTGCCAGCAGCGGACCCGTTATCCCCGGGACAAAGAACACTGAAGCTTTCTTT.

The chain is built from TRBV5-1 and TRBJ2-7; D tentatively fits TRBD1 or TRBD2 (5 bases each). Germline CDR1 reads SGHRS; CDR2 reads YFSETQ. V lost 3 bases and J lost 2, with 15 bases in between. The CDR3 consists of 15 residues. The CDR3: CASSSVRDGAYEQYF. The DNA of the CDR3 is TGCGCCAGCAGCTCCGTCCGGGACGGAGCCTACGAGCAGTACTTC.

The DNA for the CDR3 is TGTGCCAGCAGCCTATATAGGAATGAGCAGTTCTTC. Translation gives CASSLYRNEQFF. The V call is TRBV14, the J call TRBJ2-1; D ambiguous. V lost 4 bases and J lost 7, with 8 bases in between. Germline-derived CDR1 and CDR2 are SGHDN and FVKESK. The CDR3 consists of 12 residues.

The CDR3: CASSLDRAPTDTQYF. CDR3 nucleotide sequence: TGTGCCAGCAGCCTAGACAGGGCCCCCACAGATACGCAGTATTTT. The J gene is TRBJ2-3, the V gene TRBV7-9; TRBD1 matches at 7 bases. The CDR3 length is 15 residues. From germline, CDR1 is SEHNR and CDR2 FQNEAQ (reference sequence). V lost 5 bases, J lost 2 bases, and 7 bases stayed unmatched.

This chain connects TRBV30 to TRBJ1-1, with no clear D. V lost 1 base, J lost 6 bases, and 12 bases lay in between. There are 13 residues in the CDR3. CDR1 and CDR2 from the germline V gene are GTSNPN and SVGIG (reference sequence). CDR3: CAWSGYMGSEAFF. The CDR3 DNA sequence: TGTGCCTGGAGTGGGTACATGGGTTCTGAAGCTTTCTTT.

This chain links TRBV9 with TRBJ2-1; 9 bases agree with TRBD2. In germline, CDR1 is SGDLS, CDR2 YYNGEE. CDR3 size: 14 residues. V lost 4 bases and J lost 5; bases outside the gene matches: 4. CDR3 sequence: CASSSSGRNNEQFF. In DNA form, the CDR3 reads TGTGCCAGCAGCTCCAGCGGGAGGAACAATGAGCAGTTCTTC.

This clonotype was observed at least ten times. The rearrangement links TRBV25-1 to TRBJ2-2, with a possible D match to TRBD1 (5 bases). The CDR3 covers 17 residues. The V gene lost 0 bases and the J gene lost 2 bases, with 13 bases spanning the gap. Per germline, CDR1 MGHDK and CDR2 SYGVNS. This CDR3 reads CASSEYPGRVNTGELFF. The CDR3, as DNA: TGTGCCAGCAGTGAATATCCAGGCAGGGTCAACACCGGGGAGCTGTTTTTT. Together with reference TRBV25-1 and TRBJ2-2, the CDR3 gives the full variable domain: EADIYQTPRYLVIGTGKKITLECSQTMGHDKMYWYQQDPGMELHLIHYSYGVNSTEKGDLSSESTVSRIRTEHFPLTLESARPSHTSQYLCASSEYPGRVNTGELFFGEGSRLTVL.

Many counts were recorded for this clonotype. V usage is TRBV5-1 and J usage is TRBJ1-2, with TRBD1 matching over 8 bases. The CDR3 is 14 residues long. Trimming cost V 4 bases and J 7 bases; bases outside gene matches: 9. Germline-derived CDR1 and CDR2 are SGHRS and YFSETQ. CDR3 in amino acids: CASSIRQGAGGYTF. In nucleotides, the CDR3 is TGCGCCAGCAGCATTCGTCAGGGGGCAGGTGGCTACACCTTC.

V gene TRBV5-1 combines with J gene TRBJ1-4; D not certain. V was trimmed by 0 bases and J by 3 bases, leaving 6 bases between them. From germline, CDR1 is SGHRS and CDR2 YFSETQ. This CDR3 is 14 amino acids long. The CDR3 loop reads CASSLGSANEKLFF. The DNA for the CDR3 is TGCGCCAGCAGCTTGGGCAGTGCTAATGAAAAACTGTTTTTT.

This clonotype was detected a few times. The J gene is TRBJ2-5, the V gene TRBV5-1; no definite D call. Germline CDR1 and CDR2: SGHRS and YFSETQ. The V gene lost 1 base and the J gene lost 5 bases, with 15 bases spanning the gap. The CDR3 extends over 15 amino acids. The CDR3, as DNA: TGCGCCAGCAGCTTGTTGCCCGGGCAGGTCGAGACCCAGTACTTC. It is translated as CASSLLPGQVETQYF. Full variable domain (missing parts from reference TRBV5-1 and TRBJ2-5): KAGVTQTPRYLIKTRGQQVTLSCSPISGHRSVSWYQQTPGQGLQFLFEYFSETQRNKGNFPGRFSGRQFSNSRSEMNVSTLELGDSALYLCASSLLPGQVETQYFGPGTRLLVL.

This clonotype was seen repeatedly, ten times or more. The rearrangement uses TRBV7-9 and TRBJ2-5, with D possibly being TRBD1 (5 bases). Germline V lookup: CDR1 SEHNR, CDR2 FQNEAQ (reference sequence). This CDR3 region has 15 residues. V lost 0 bases and J 2 bases, leaving 10 bases between the germline ends. The CDR3 loop reads CASSLATGLQETQYF. CDR3 nucleotide sequence: TGTGCCAGCAGCTTAGCAACAGGCTTACAAGAGACCCAGTACTTC.

The rearrangement links TRBV24-1 to TRBJ2-5, with TRBD2 matching 8 bases. This CDR3 comprises 14 residues. The V gene's germline CDR1 is KGHDR and CDR2 SFDVKD. The V and J ends lost 6 bases and 1 base, in that order; junction bases with no gene match: 3. The CDR3, as DNA: TGTGCCACCAGTTTAGCGGGGACCCAAGAGACCCAGTACTTC. Its translation is CATSLAGTQETQYF.

This clonotype has at least ten counts. This rearrangement joins TRBV11-2 to TRBJ1-2, with 9 bases identical to TRBD1. Germline lookup yields CDR1 SGHAT and CDR2 FQNNGV. This CDR3 region has 14 residues. V shed 4 bases, J shed 7 bases, and the junction held 7 bases outside the gene matches. Here the CDR3 reads CASSSTGQGSGYTF. The CDR3 nucleotides read TGTGCCAGCAGCTCAACAGGACAGGGGTCTGGCTACACCTTC.

The genes are TRBV2 and TRBJ1-1, with D possibly matching TRBD1 (5 bases). Germline V gene lookup returns CDR1 SNHLY and CDR2 FYNNEI. V was pared by 6 bases and J by 5 bases, with 13 bases between. The length of the CDR3 is 13 residues. CDR3 nucleotides: TGTGCCAGCAGCGCCGCCAGGGAGACTGAAGCTTTCTTT. It translates to CASSAARETEAFF.

This clonotype was seen at least ten times. This chain links TRBV5-1 with TRBJ2-1; D is uncertain. The CDR3 spans 17 residues. The V end was cut by 0 bases, the J end by 8 bases, with 21 bases between. In germline, CDR1 is SGHRS, CDR2 YFSETQ. The CDR3 DNA reads as TGCGCCAGCAGCTTGGAAGGTTTGGTCGCATGGGCGGATGAGCAGTTCTTC. It codes for CASSLEGLVAWADEQFF.

This clonotype was counted a few times. The V and J genes are TRBV28 and TRBJ1-4, with D possibly being TRBD1 (5 bases). Trimming left V 5 bases short and J 5 bases short, with 15 bases between. The CDR3 spans 15 residues. Germline loops: CDR1 MDHEN, CDR2 SYDVKM. The CDR3 DNA is TGTGCCAGCAGTCCGTGGGGCAGAAGGAATGAAAAACTGTTTTTT. This sequence encodes CASSPWGRRNEKLFF.

The J gene is TRBJ2-1, the V gene TRBV24-1; D might be TRBD1 (5 bases). This CDR3 has 10 residues. With 11 bases removed from V and 11 bases from J, the gap between germline ends came to 12 bases. The germline CDR1 and CDR2 sequences are KGHDR and SFDVKD. The CDR3 sequence: CARLVGQQFF. The CDR3 coding sequence is TGTGCCAGATTAGTGGGGCAGCAGTTCTTC.

For this clonotype: Being one base from a much bigger clone, this may be a read error. The rearrangement links TRBV29-1 to TRBJ2-4; 7 nucleotides agree with TRBD1. Germline-derived CDR1 and CDR2 are SQVTM and ANQGSEA. The CDR3 runs 12 residues. Trimming cost V 5 bases and J 7 bases; bases outside gene matches: 5. The CDR3 sequence: CSVRQGVNIQYF. CDR3 coding DNA: TGCAGCGTTCGACAGGGTGTGAACATTCAGTACTTC.